This TCR beta chain stems from a study of PD-L1 blockade in urothelial cancer. About the research overall: Previous chemotherapy exposure amounted to 0 to 3 regimens for patients.

This CDR3 is 14 amino acids long. V lost 4 bases to trimming and J lost 13 bases, with 20 bases between them. Looked up from germline, CDR1 is SNHLY and CDR2 is FYNNEI. Sequencing used immunoSEQ multiplex PCR; TCRdb keeps in-frame clones, though not all of them. The repertoire consists of approximately 83,000 clones, with approximately 82% occurring once and the leading ten covering around 8.1%. Regarding time point: peripheral blood 6 weeks after treatment start. The TCR sequence derives from a man aged 70 or older with urothelial cancer. The chain joins TRBV2 to TRBJ1-5; D call uncertain. This material consisted of PBMCs, taken around atezolizumab (anti-PD-L1) treatment. The CDR3 bases are TGTGCCAGCAGTGTTGAAGCCGGAGGCAGACCTCAGCATTTT. Encoded protein: CASSVEAGGRPQHF.